The 3 T cell receptor beta chains listed next were all sequenced from one sample in a study of cytomegalovirus exposure and HLA in healthy donors (dated 2017 in TCRdb). The receptor library was made with the immunoSEQ multiplex PCR assay. A mixture of 60 forward primers for TCR Vbeta segments and 13 reverse primers for TCR Jbeta segments was used in the multiplex PCR. The table was pulled from immuneACCESS by TCRdb, which kept in-frame rearrangements only. Such tables lose some clones; where checked, under half of the loss comes from unresolved V genes, and the rest has no known cause. The sample records about 120,000 clones, about 81% of which are singletons. Clones ranked in the top ten supply about 1.8% of the sample. Input material: PBMCs. These receptors were taken from a middle-aged man in good health and CMV-seronegative.

The chain employs TRBV5-1 and TRBJ1-1; a weak D match, TRBD1 (6 bases). V shed 6 bases and J shed 6 bases, with 18 bases lying between them. Germline V gene sequence: CDR1 SGHRS, CDR2 YFSETQ. This CDR3 region has 14 residues. The CDR3, as DNA: TGCGCCAGCAAGATTTGGACAGACGGGTCTGAAGCTTTCTTT. This encodes CASKIWTDGSEAFF.

The chain links TRBV14 to TRBJ1-2; no clear D. Trimming removed 3 bases from V and 7 bases from J, with 12 bases in between. CDR1 is SGHDN, CDR2 FVKESK, per germline. CDR3 length equals 13 residues. CDR3 loop: CASSQAGIGGYTF. CDR3 nucleotides: TGTGCCAGCAGCCAGGCGGGGATTGGTGGCTACACCTTC.

This clone was counted a few times. V gene TRBV7-2 combines with J gene TRBJ2-1, with 13 bases matching TRBD2. The V gene's germline CDR1 is SGHTA and CDR2 FQGNSA. Trimming cost V 3 bases and J 8 bases; bases outside gene matches: 7. The CDR3 is made up of 16 amino acids. The DNA of the CDR3 is TGTGCCAGCAGCTTTCGCGGACTAGCGGGAGTGGATGAGCAGTTCTTC. Translating it yields CASSFRGLAGVDEQFF.